Below are 22 T cell receptor beta chains sequenced from a single sample in a study of cytomegalovirus exposure and HLA in healthy donors. Researchers ran the PCR with 60 Vbeta and 13 Jbeta primers. Sequenced by immunoSEQ multiplex PCR; TCRdb stores in-frame clones only, minus some. Of roughly 190,000 clones in the sample, about 69% were seen once. The material sequenced was PBMCs. Receptor source: a man aged 25 to 40 in good health and CMV-seropositive.

The gene calls are TRBV7-2 and TRBJ2-1, with 7 positions matching TRBD1. Germline V gene sequence: CDR1 SGHTA, CDR2 FQGNSA. The ends lost 1 base at V and 9 bases at J; junction bases unmatched: 6. The CDR3 runs 14 residues. The CDR3 spells CASSLDRQGGEQFF. The DNA of the CDR3 is TGTGCCAGCAGCTTAGATCGACAGGGTGGTGAGCAGTTCTTC.

This chain connects TRBV7-9 to TRBJ2-3; 14 bases are shared with TRBD2. V lost 3 bases to trimming and J lost 4 bases; unmatched junction nucleotides: 12. CDR3 length equals 19 residues. Germline loops: CDR1 SEHNR, CDR2 FQNEAQ (reference sequence). The CDR3 coding sequence is TGTGCCAGCAGCTTCCCGTTGGGACTAGCGGGGGATAGTGCAGATACGCAGTATTTT. This encodes CASSFPLGLAGDSADTQYF.

V is TRBV6-5 and J is TRBJ1-3; 10 nucleotides align to TRBD1. Germline CDR1 MNHEY, CDR2 SVGAGI. The length of the CDR3 is 14 residues. With 0 bases clipped from V and 9 bases from J, the junction kept 2 bases outside the gene matches. The CDR3 spells CASSYSTGGGTIYF. CDR3 nucleotide sequence: TGTGCCAGCAGTTACTCGACAGGGGGCGGCACCATATATTTT.

This clone was observed a handful of times. Distinct nucleotide sequences in the sample also encode this CDR3. The chain uses TRBV29-1 and TRBJ2-4; TRBD2 aligns across 9 bases. The CDR3 is 20 residues long. The germline V gene encodes CDR1 SQVTM and CDR2 ANQGSEA. The junction had 22 bases not matched to a gene; V was cut back by 6 bases and J by 1 base. This CDR3 is CSVAGGSGGPSPQAKNIQYF. The CDR3 DNA is TGCAGCGTCGCCGGGGGTAGCGGGGGCCCCTCCCCCCAGGCCAAAAACATTCAGTACTTC.

This clone was recorded at least ten times. This rearrangement joins TRBV6-5 to TRBJ2-7; D gene ambiguous. Trimming removed 8 bases from V and 2 bases from J, with 13 bases in between. The CDR3 is 13 amino acids. Germline CDR1 is MNHEY and CDR2 is SVGAGI. CDR3 region: CASPFGSTYEQYF. The CDR3 coding sequence is TGTGCCAGCCCTTTCGGTTCCACCTACGAGCAGTACTTC.

The V gene is TRBV28, the J gene TRBJ1-2; D unresolved. The CDR3 loop spans 12 amino acids. CDR1 is MDHEN and CDR2 is SYDVKM in the germline V gene. The V end was cut by 5 bases, the J end by 3 bases, with 7 bases between. The chain's CDR3 is CASSGLDYGYTF. The CDR3 nucleotides are TGTGCCAGCAGTGGCCTTGACTATGGCTACACCTTC.

This clone was seen at least ten times. J is TRBJ2-5 and V is TRBV19; the match to TRBD1 covers 7 bases. Trimming cost V 6 bases and J 9 bases; bases outside gene matches: 7. From germline, CDR1 is LNHDA and CDR2 SQIVND (reference sequence). The CDR3 runs to 12 residues. CDR3 coding DNA: TGTGCCAGTAGAGCCCGGGACAGCCCCCAGTACTTC. This translates into CASRARDSPQYF. The whole variable domain, filled in from reference TRBV19 and TRBJ2-5, reads DGGITQSPKYLFRKEGQNVTLSCEQNLNHDAMYWYRQDPGQGLRLIYYSQIVNDFQKGDIAEGYSVSREKKESFPLTVTSAQKNPTAFYLCASRARDSPQYFGPGTRLLVL.

This clone has more than one count but fewer than ten. This sequence joins TRBV29-1 and TRBJ1-1, with D possibly matching TRBD1 (6 bases). This CDR3 has 14 amino acids. Looked up from germline, CDR1 is SQVTM and CDR2 is ANQGSEA. The V end lost 2 bases, the J end lost 2 bases, and 12 bases lay between the germline ends. For the CDR3, the DNA is TGCAGCGTTGAAAGGGGCAGGGGAAACACTGAAGCTTTCTTT. As protein: CSVERGRGNTEAFF.

This clone came up a few times. Other nucleotide sequences in the sample specify the same CDR3. V gene TRBV7-9 combines with J gene TRBJ1-2, with 8 bases fitting TRBD1. V shed 5 bases, J shed 4 bases, and the junction held 9 bases outside the gene matches. CDR1 SEHNR and CDR2 FQNEAQ come from the germline V gene (reference sequence). CDR3 length equals 15 residues. CDR3 protein: CASSPSGQGSYGYTF. CDR3 sequence (DNA): TGTGCCAGCAGCCCCTCCGGACAGGGAAGCTATGGCTACACCTTC.

This clone was seen only once. CDR3 protein: CAWSLGGDSPLHF. The CDR3 nucleotides read TGTGCCTGGAGTTTAGGGGGCGATTCACCCCTCCACTTT. V and J are TRBV30 and TRBJ1-6; 7 bases line up with TRBD1. This CDR3 has 13 amino acids. V trimming: 2 bases; J trimming: 8 bases; junction bases outside the gene matches: 3. In germline, CDR1 is GTSNPN, CDR2 SVGIG (reference sequence).

This chain joins TRBV19 and TRBJ2-5, with a weak D call TRBD2 (6 bases). The V end was cut by 4 bases, the J end by 3 bases, with 6 bases between. Germline lookup yields CDR1 LNHDA and CDR2 SQIVND (reference sequence). The length of the CDR3 is 12 residues. This CDR3 reads CASSREEETQYF. DNA for the CDR3: TGTGCCAGTAGTAGGGAGGAAGAGACCCAGTACTTC. The full variable domain, in which reference TRBV19 and TRBJ2-5 provide the parts outside the CDR3, is DGGITQSPKYLFRKEGQNVTLSCEQNLNHDAMYWYRQDPGQGLRLIYYSQIVNDFQKGDIAEGYSVSREKKESFPLTVTSAQKNPTAFYLCASSREEETQYFGPGTRLLVL.

This clone was observed a single time. The chain links TRBV4-3 to TRBJ1-3, with TRBD1 matching 7 bases. V trimming: 3 bases; J trimming: 2 bases; junction bases outside the gene matches: 7. The V gene's germline CDR1 is LGHNA and CDR2 YSLEER. The CDR3 is made up of 16 amino acids. CDR3 loop: CASSQGIQGTGNTIYF. The CDR3 DNA sequence: TGCGCCAGCAGCCAGGGAATACAGGGGACTGGAAACACCATATATTTT.

The chain uses TRBV6-5 and TRBJ2-7; D is possibly TRBD1 (6 bases). CDR3 length: 14 amino acids. V gave up 6 bases and J gave up 0 bases, with 12 bases separating them. Germline V lookup: CDR1 MNHEY, CDR2 SVGAGI. The CDR3 DNA follows: TGTGCCAGCAGACGGACAGTGAGCTCCTACGAGCAGTACTTC. Translating it yields CASRRTVSSYEQYF.

This clone occurred once. This chain links TRBV10-3 with TRBJ2-5, with TRBD1 as a possible D gene (6 bases). In germline, CDR1 is ENHRY, CDR2 SYGVKD. The CDR3 is 14 residues long. V shed 4 bases and J shed 4 bases, with 13 bases lying between them. This CDR3 reads CAISARQGLETQYF. The CDR3 coding sequence is TGTGCCATCAGTGCAAGGCAGGGGTTAGAGACCCAGTACTTC.

This clone was counted only a few times. V and J are TRBV19 and TRBJ2-4; D uncertain. Between the trimmed V and J ends, which lost 3 bases and 8 bases, there was a span of 11 bases. CDR1 LNHDA and CDR2 SQIVND come from the germline V gene (reference sequence). This CDR3 contains 13 residues. As DNA, the CDR3 is TGTGCCAGTAGTATGCCTCTAATGGACATTCAGTACTTC. Translated: CASSMPLMDIQYF.

Points on this clone: The limits of the CDR3 on the DNA are not certain, so only TCRdb's listed CDR3 is given. The V call is TRBV27, the J call TRBJ2-6; TRBD2, the D gene given by the table, was not confirmed from the DNA. Germline V lookup: CDR1 MNHEY, CDR2 SMNVEV (reference sequence). The CDR3 is 18 residues long, ends included. Here the CDR3 reads CASSTSTSGRPGANVLTF.

A single count supports this clone. The chain combines TRBV5-8 with TRBJ2-5, with 8 bases aligning to TRBD2. V dropped 0 bases and J dropped 5; count of bases not matched to a gene: 9. The CDR3 contains 16 residues. From germline, CDR1 is SGHTS and CDR2 YDEGEE. The CDR3 here is CASSLARASGRETQYF. In DNA, the CDR3 is TGTGCCAGCAGCTTGGCGAGGGCTAGCGGGCGGGAGACCCAGTACTTC.

The CDR3 region is CASSLESGYGYTF. For the CDR3, the DNA is TGTGCCAGCAGCTTAGAGTCAGGGTACGGCTACACCTTC. The chain couples TRBV7-2 to TRBJ1-2; D may be TRBD1 (5 bases). The germline CDR1 and CDR2 sequences are SGHTA and FQGNSA. Trimming shortened V by 1 base and J by 8 bases, and 11 bases separated the two germline ends. The length of the CDR3 is 13 residues.

In its sample, this clone was seen a few times. This chain uses TRBV27 with TRBJ2-3; TRBD2 matches at 8 bases. The junction had 7 bases not matched to a gene; V was cut back by 5 bases and J by 6 bases. This CDR3 has 14 residues. Germline V lookup: CDR1 MNHEY, CDR2 SMNVEV (reference sequence). CDR3 region: CASSMSAGADTQYF. CDR3 nucleotide sequence: TGTGCCAGCAGTATGTCAGCGGGAGCCGATACGCAGTATTTT.

The chain recombines TRBV28 with TRBJ2-7; tentative D call: TRBD2 (6 bases). Per the germline V gene, CDR1 is MDHEN and CDR2 is SYDVKM. Trimming removed 2 bases at V and 5 bases at J, with 13 bases between. CDR3 length equals 14 residues. The CDR3 DNA reads TGTGCCAGCAGTTTAATCGGGAGACTTGACGAGCAGTACTTC. This sequence encodes CASSLIGRLDEQYF.

Only a few counts were recorded for this clone. This chain connects TRBV4-3 to TRBJ2-6; the D gene is possibly TRBD2 (6 bases). The CDR3 has 18 amino acids. V gave up 0 bases and J gave up 0 bases, with 12 bases separating them. The germline CDR1 and CDR2 sequences are LGHNA and YSLEER. CDR3 amino acids: CASSQEISGYSGANVLTF. The DNA of the CDR3 is TGCGCCAGCAGCCAAGAGATTAGCGGATACTCTGGGGCCAACGTCCTGACTTTC.

The rearrangement uses TRBV27 and TRBJ2-7; the D gene is possibly TRBD2 (6 bases). The CDR3 spans 14 residues. The V gene lost 0 bases and the J gene lost 2 bases, with 8 bases spanning the gap. Germline lookup yields CDR1 MNHEY and CDR2 SMNVEV (reference sequence). CDR3 amino acids: CASSLSTGAYEQYF. The CDR3 DNA reads as TGTGCCAGCAGTTTATCAACGGGAGCCTACGAGCAGTACTTC.